Presented here are 15 T cell receptor beta chains from one specimen sequenced in a study of cytomegalovirus exposure and HLA in healthy donors. The PCR made use of 60 Vbeta and 13 Jbeta primers. This table comes from immunoSEQ multiplex PCR, and its TCRdb copy is limited to in-frame clones, with some not included. The sample shows about 140,000 clones, about 84% of them seen only once. The sequenced sample consisted of PBMCs. The source of these receptors is a male donor in good health and CMV-seronegative.

This clone was counted a few times. The chain links TRBV11-2 to TRBJ2-1; perhaps TRBD2 as D (6 bases). Between the trimmed V and J ends, which lost 4 bases and 2 bases, there was a span of 12 bases. Germline CDR1 and CDR2: SGHAT and FQNNGV. The CDR3 loop spans 15 amino acids. CDR3 coding DNA: TGTGCCAGCAGCTCTTGGGCGGGACCCTACAATGAGCAGTTCTTC. Its translation is CASSSWAGPYNEQFF.

The chain carries TRBV4-1 and TRBJ2-2; the D gene is possibly TRBD2 (6 bases). The germline gives CDR1 MGHRA, CDR2 YSYEKL. The CDR3 loop spans 16 amino acids. V was cut by 2 bases and J by 5 bases, with 15 bases left in between. In DNA form, the CDR3 reads TGCGCCAGCAGCCAAATGGCCCTGGCGGGAACCGGGGAGCTGTTTTTT. This gives the protein CASSQMALAGTGELFF.

J is TRBJ2-1 and V is TRBV18, with 15 bases fitting TRBD2. V trimming: 3 bases; J trimming: 9 bases; junction bases outside the gene matches: 9. The CDR3 extends over 17 amino acids. The germline V gene encodes CDR1 KGHSH and CDR2 LQKENI. The CDR3 reads CASSPPGLAGGPPEQFF. Here the CDR3 DNA reads TGTGCCAGCTCACCCCCGGGACTAGCGGGAGGCCCCCCTGAGCAGTTCTTC.

This chain connects TRBV7-9 to TRBJ1-1; no clear D gene. V lost 2 bases to trimming and J lost 10 bases, with 17 bases between them. The CDR3 totals 14 residues. Germline values: CDR1 SEHNR, CDR2 FQNEAQ (reference sequence). The CDR3 is CASSLRGGQDRAFF. The CDR3, as DNA: TGTGCCAGCAGCTTACGTGGAGGCCAAGATCGAGCTTTCTTT.

This clone was detected a few times. V is TRBV21-1 and J is TRBJ2-1; TRBD2 reflects the table's D call only, with no check against the DNA. TRBV21-1 is an annotated pseudogene. The CDR3 is 16 residues long. The CDR3 DNA reads TGTGCCAGCAGCAACCTACTAGCGGATATTTACAATGAGCAGTTCTTC. This gives the protein CASSNLLADIYNEQFF.

The V and J genes are TRBV28 and TRBJ1-5, with 7 positions matching TRBD1. Trimming took 3 bases from V and 0 from J; bases not matched to a gene: 14. The CDR3 runs 19 residues. CDR1 is MDHEN and CDR2 is SYDVKM in the germline V gene. CDR3 DNA: TGTGCCAGCAGTTTGCCCCCCCGGGGACAGTCTTATAGCAATCAGCCCCAGCATTTT. Its translation is CASSLPPRGQSYSNQPQHF.

This rearrangement joins TRBV29-1 to TRBJ1-4; a weak D match, TRBD1 (6 bases). The CDR3 sequence is 13 residues long. Per germline, CDR1 SQVTM and CDR2 ANQGSEA. CDR3 in amino acids: CSFTGSRGEKLFF. The CDR3 DNA reads TGCAGTTTCACAGGGAGTAGGGGTGAAAAACTGTTTTTT.

This chain joins TRBV5-1 and TRBJ2-5; D is perhaps TRBD1 (6 bases). The J call could be wrong; TRBJ2-7 is a better fit for the DNA end. Germline CDR1 is SGHRS and CDR2 is YFSETQ. This CDR3 is built from 14 residues. DNA for the CDR3: TGCGCCAGCAGCTTCCCCAGGGGCGAGGACGAGCAGTACTTC. As protein: CASSFPRGEDEQYF.

This clone was detected only once. The V gene is TRBV28, the J gene TRBJ2-7; D possibly corresponds to TRBD2 (5 bases). CDR3 size: 11 residues. Germline CDR1 and CDR2: MDHEN and SYDVKM. Trimming took 6 bases from V and 9 from J, leaving 12 bases between them. The CDR3 loop is CASSPGVLQYF. CDR3 nucleotide sequence: TGTGCCAGCAGCCCCGGGGTGTTGCAGTACTTC. Looking up the rest from reference TRBV28 and TRBJ2-7 gives the full variable domain: DVKVTQSSRYLVKRTGEKVFLECVQDMDHENMFWYRQDPGLGLRLIYFSYDVKMKEKGDIPEGYSVSREKKERFSLILESASTNQTSMYLCASSPGVLQYFGPGTRLTVT.

The chain recombines TRBV9 with TRBJ2-1; 9 nucleotides align to TRBD1. In germline, CDR1 is SGDLS, CDR2 YYNGEE. The ends lost 4 bases at V and 5 bases at J; junction bases unmatched: 22. The CDR3 covers 20 residues. CDR3: CASSIQSRTGELHYNNEQFF. Here the CDR3 DNA reads TGTGCCAGCAGCATACAGTCCCGGACAGGGGAATTACACTATAACAATGAGCAGTTCTTC.

This chain uses TRBV28 with TRBJ1-2; 7 nucleotides align to TRBD1. Germline V gene lookup returns CDR1 MDHEN and CDR2 SYDVKM. With 6 bases clipped from V and 4 bases from J, the junction kept 8 bases outside the gene matches. The CDR3 runs to 14 residues. CDR3 nucleotides: TGTGCCAGCAGCTACCAAACAGGGGCCTATGGCTACACCTTC. Amino acid sequence: CASSYQTGAYGYTF.

Regarding this clone: A junction end diverges from the germline sequence, so it may reflect a read error. The rearrangement joins TRBV9 to TRBJ1-3; D gene uncertain. CDR3 length: 12 residues. Germline V gene sequence: CDR1 SGDLS, CDR2 YYNGEE. Here the CDR3 DNA reads TGTGCCAGCAGCGTAGCGGGAATCACCATATATTTT. Encoded protein: CASSVAGITIYF.

The rearrangement joins TRBV6-5 to TRBJ1-2, with 7 bases lining up with TRBD1. The length of the CDR3 is 15 residues. CDR1 is MNHEY and CDR2 is SVGAGI in the germline V gene. The ends lost 0 bases at V and 7 bases at J; junction bases unmatched: 8. The CDR3 is CASSYSSGGIGGYTF. CDR3 nucleotides: TGTGCCAGCAGTTACTCTTCAGGGGGTATCGGTGGCTACACCTTC.

J is TRBJ2-1 and V is TRBV28; perhaps TRBD2 as D (5 bases). V gave up 3 bases and J gave up 16 bases, with 16 bases separating them. Germline V gives CDR1 MDHEN, CDR2 SYDVKM. CDR3 size: 12 residues. DNA for the CDR3: TGTGCCAGCAGTTTGGGTCGGACTGACCTTTTCTTC. This codes for CASSLGRTDLFF.

The V gene is TRBV7-9, the J gene TRBJ1-2, with 8 positions matching TRBD1. The CDR3 runs 18 residues. Germline loops: CDR1 SEHNR, CDR2 FQNEAQ (reference sequence). The V and J ends lost 5 bases and 6 bases, in that order; junction bases with no gene match: 20. The CDR3 nucleotides read TGTGCCAGCAGCCCTCCCTATGGGGGAGAACAGGGGGTGCATGGCTACACCTTC. Translating it yields CASSPPYGGEQGVHGYTF.